These 30 T cell receptor beta chains originate from one sample sequenced in a study of lymphopenia after photon versus proton radiotherapy. The assay was immunoSEQ multiplex PCR, and TCRdb's table has in-frame clones only and misses some. Found here are roughly 45,000 clones, 85% to 90% of them singletons; the top ten hold around 2.2%. The material sequenced was peripheral blood, taken from a patient treated with photon-based radiotherapy. The receptor set was obtained from a man in his forties with gastric cancer.

This clone has only a few counts. This sequence joins TRBV27 and TRBJ2-7; no firm D call. This CDR3 has 13 amino acids. Trimming took off 5 bases at V and 4 bases at J, with 12 bases between the two ends. The germline gives CDR1 MNHEY, CDR2 SMNVEV (reference sequence). CDR3 DNA sequence: TGTGCCAGCAGTCAAACGGGCACATACGAGCAGTACTTC. Translated: CASSQTGTYEQYF.

The chain employs TRBV9 and TRBJ2-2, with a possible D match to TRBD2 (5 bases). The CDR3 has 13 amino acids. V shed 0 bases and J shed 7 bases, with 7 bases lying between them. Germline-derived CDR1 and CDR2 are SGDLS and YYNGEE. In nucleotides, the CDR3 is TGTGCCAGCAGCGTAGCGGGGTTCGGGGAGCTGTTTTTT. Translation: CASSVAGFGELFF.

The V gene is TRBV4-2, the J gene TRBJ1-2, with D possibly TRBD1 on 5 matching bases. The CDR3 covers 15 residues. Per the germline V gene, CDR1 is LGHNA and CDR2 is YNFKEQ. V lost 0 bases and J 4 bases, leaving 12 bases between the germline ends. CDR3 in amino acids: CASSQDRTGGYGYTF. The CDR3 region has the DNA TGTGCCAGCAGCCAAGATCGGACGGGGGGCTATGGCTACACCTTC.

CDR3: CASSEASGGPSYNEQFF. CDR3 sequence (DNA): TGTGCCAGCAGTGAGGCTAGCGGGGGCCCCTCCTACAATGAGCAGTTCTTC. The rearrangement joins TRBV2 to TRBJ2-1, with 10 bases that match TRBD2. CDR3 length: 17 residues. V trimming: 3 bases; J trimming: 0 bases; junction bases outside the gene matches: 5. The germline CDR1 and CDR2 sequences are SNHLY and FYNNEI.

This sequence joins TRBV7-2 and TRBJ1-2, with D possibly TRBD1 on 6 matching bases. Germline V gene data show CDR1 as SGHTA and CDR2 as FQGNSA. The V end was cut by 0 bases, the J end by 8 bases, with 10 bases between. CDR3 length: 13 amino acids. The CDR3 loop is CASSLAYRDGYTF. The CDR3 bases are TGTGCCAGCAGCTTAGCCTACAGGGACGGCTACACCTTC.

In this sample, this clone turned up a few times. The rearrangement uses TRBV7-9 and TRBJ1-4; 7 bases map to TRBD1. In germline, CDR1 is SEHNR, CDR2 FQNEAQ (reference sequence). Trimming at V came to 5 bases and at J to 10 bases, leaving 7 bases not matched to a gene. This CDR3 contains 13 residues. The DNA for the CDR3 is TGTGCCAGCAGCGGGGGGACAGTTGGAAAACTGTTTTTT. It specifies CASSGGTVGKLFF.

The chain carries TRBV2 and TRBJ1-4; weak D call: TRBD1 (5 bases). This CDR3 has 17 residues. With 3 bases removed from V and 2 bases from J, the gap between germline ends came to 16 bases. CDR1 and CDR2 (germline): SNHLY, FYNNEI. The CDR3 bases are TGTGCCAGCAGTGATGACCCAGGGAAGAGGACTAATGAAAAACTGTTTTTT. This encodes CASSDDPGKRTNEKLFF.

The chain couples TRBV4-3 to TRBJ2-3; D is unclear. The CDR3 consists of 16 residues. Per the germline V gene, CDR1 is LGHNA and CDR2 is YSLEER. The germline V and J ends were trimmed by 4 bases and 2 bases, with 16 bases remaining between them. CDR3 sequence reads: CASSPAPPGHTDTQYF. In DNA, the CDR3 is TGCGCCAGCAGCCCGGCCCCACCGGGCCACACAGATACGCAGTATTTT.

In this sample, this clone turned up once. This rearrangement joins TRBV28 to TRBJ2-5, with TRBD1 matching over 7 bases. The CDR3 has 13 residues. Trimming removed 3 bases from V and 13 bases from J; junction bases left unmatched: 11. Germline CDR1 is MDHEN and CDR2 is SYDVKM. CDR3 sequence: CASSFRPGQSLYF. The CDR3 DNA follows: TGTGCCAGCAGTTTCCGACCGGGACAGTCTCTGTACTTC.

This chain connects TRBV6-5 to TRBJ2-2; TRBD1 might be the D (6 bases). Germline V gives CDR1 MNHEY, CDR2 SVGAGI. Trimming pared 2 bases from V and 3 bases from J, leaving 10 bases between. The CDR3 has 15 residues. CDR3 DNA: TGTGCCAGCAGTTACGGGGCAGGGGACACCGGGGAGCTGTTTTTT. Amino acids: CASSYGAGDTGELFF.

CDR3 DNA sequence: TGCGCCAGCAGTTCCGGAGGGGTAAACTATGGCTACACCTTC. Translation gives CASSSGGVNYGYTF. The chain has TRBV10-2 and TRBJ1-2; D may be TRBD1 (5 bases). From germline, CDR1 is WSHSY and CDR2 SAAADI. The CDR3 contains 14 residues. Trimming cost V 5 bases and J 2 bases, with 12 bases left between them.

The chain has TRBV7-2 and TRBJ2-7, with 9 positions matching TRBD1. V was pared by 5 bases and J by 3 bases, with 11 bases of the junction left unmatched. Germline CDR1 reads SGHTA; CDR2 reads FQGNSA. The CDR3 is 16 amino acids. The CDR3, as DNA: TGTGCCAGCAGCCCAAGGGGACAGGGAGTAGACTACGAGCAGTACTTC. Translated: CASSPRGQGVDYEQYF.

The rearrangement links TRBV5-1 to TRBJ1-1, with TRBD1 as a possible D gene (5 bases). The CDR3 is 13 residues long. Germline V lookup: CDR1 SGHRS, CDR2 YFSETQ. Trimming removed 5 bases from V and 0 bases from J, with 8 bases in between. Written as DNA, the CDR3 is TGCGCCAGCAGGACAGCGATGAACACTGAAGCTTTCTTT. This translates into CASRTAMNTEAFF.

The V and J genes are TRBV5-4 and TRBJ2-2; D is unclear. The V gene lost 0 bases and the J gene lost 2 bases, with 11 bases spanning the gap. The CDR3 spans 16 residues. Germline CDR1 reads SGHNT; CDR2 reads YYREEE (reference sequence). The CDR3 is CASSLAVITNTGELFF. CDR3 nucleotide sequence: TGTGCCAGCAGCTTGGCCGTCATCACCAACACCGGGGAGCTGTTTTTT.

J is TRBJ1-1 and V is TRBV4-3; D gene uncertain. The germline V and J ends were trimmed by 5 bases and 2 bases, with 6 bases remaining between them. This CDR3 is 12 amino acids long. The V gene's germline CDR1 is LGHNA and CDR2 YSLEER. CDR3 amino acids: CASSEGNTEAFF. The CDR3 DNA reads TGCGCCAGCAGCGAGGGAAACACTGAAGCTTTCTTT.

This chain uses TRBV4-1 with TRBJ2-3, with 8 bases fitting TRBD2. CDR1 is MGHRA, CDR2 YSYEKL, per germline. Trimming removed 0 bases from V and 1 base from J; junction bases left unmatched: 6. This CDR3 has 17 amino acids. The CDR3 protein is CASSQDLGAGGTDTQYF. The CDR3 DNA sequence: TGCGCCAGCAGCCAAGACTTAGGAGCGGGGGGCACAGATACGCAGTATTTT.

The chain recombines TRBV19 with TRBJ1-1; D may be TRBD1 (6 bases). Trimming removed 5 bases at V and 7 bases at J, with 14 bases between. CDR3 length equals 13 residues. The germline CDR1 and CDR2 sequences are LNHDA and SQIVND (reference sequence). The CDR3 is CASSAQGRGEAFF. In DNA form, the CDR3 reads TGTGCCAGTAGTGCTCAGGGGCGAGGTGAAGCTTTCTTT.

The chain combines TRBV19 with TRBJ2-3; unclear D gene. V lost 4 bases and J lost 0, with 8 bases in between. CDR1 is LNHDA and CDR2 is SQIVND in the germline V gene (reference sequence). The CDR3 covers 14 residues. CDR3 sequence (DNA): TGTGCCAGTAGTAACTGGGTTAGCACAGATACGCAGTATTTT. It encodes CASSNWVSTDTQYF. Variable domain in full (rest from reference TRBV19 and TRBJ2-3): DGGITQSPKYLFRKEGQNVTLSCEQNLNHDAMYWYRQDPGQGLRLIYYSQIVNDFQKGDIAEGYSVSREKKESFPLTVTSAQKNPTAFYLCASSNWVSTDTQYFGPGTRLTVL.

The chain couples TRBV7-2 to TRBJ2-1; a weak D match, TRBD1 (5 bases). Trimming cost V 0 bases and J 8 bases, with 8 bases left between them. The CDR3 has 13 amino acids. Germline CDR1 and CDR2: SGHTA and FQGNSA. The CDR3 DNA reads as TGTGCCAGCAGCTTAGCCAGGGTAGATGAGCAGTTCTTC. Protein: CASSLARVDEQFF. Drawing the rest from reference TRBV7-2 and TRBJ2-1, the complete variable domain is GAGVSQSPSNKVTEKGKDVELRCDPISGHTALYWYRQSLGQGLEFLIYFQGNSAPDKSGLPSDRFSAERTGGSVSTLTIQRTQQEDSAVYLCASSLARVDEQFFGPGTRLTVL.

Of note for this clone: At one of its ends the junction is not consistent with the germline gene, which may arise from a read error. V is TRBV7-7 and J is TRBJ2-6; possibly TRBD1 for D (5 bases). This CDR3 contains 15 residues. Germline loops: CDR1 SSHAT, CDR2 FNYEAQ (reference sequence). In DNA, the CDR3 is TGTGCTAGCAGCTTAGGGGCCTCTGGGGCCAACGTCCTGACTTTC. Translating it yields CASSLGASGANVLTF.

The chain joins TRBV27 to TRBJ1-2; D is ambiguous. CDR1 is MNHEY and CDR2 is SMNVEV in the germline V gene (reference sequence). CDR3 size: 16 residues. V shed 2 bases and J shed 4 bases, with 17 bases lying between them. CDR3 sequence reads: CASSLGPAGLGYGYTF. Written as DNA, the CDR3 is TGTGCCAGCAGTTTAGGGCCAGCAGGCTTAGGCTATGGCTACACCTTC.

This chain links TRBV29-1 with TRBJ2-2; 8 bases line up with TRBD1. CDR1 is SQVTM, CDR2 ANQGSEA, per germline. The CDR3 is made up of 15 amino acids. CDR3 in amino acids: CGCQSRGRRTGELFF. The CDR3 DNA follows: TGCGGCTGTCAGTCCAGGGGGCGTCGGACCGGGGAGCTGTTTTTT.

The chain has TRBV11-3 and TRBJ2-3; the D call may be TRBD1 or TRBD2 (5 bases each). V was clipped by 2 bases and J by 4 bases, with 13 bases between them. Germline CDR1 reads SGHNT; CDR2 reads YENEEA. This CDR3 has 15 residues. CDR3 protein: CASSLSTQGPDTQYF. CDR3 bases: TGTGCCAGCAGCTTATCGACGCAGGGACCAGATACGCAGTATTTT.

The chain uses TRBV2 and TRBJ2-7; unclear D gene. V was shortened by 5 bases and J by 1 base, with 15 bases between the two germline ends. The CDR3 covers 15 residues. Germline V gives CDR1 SNHLY, CDR2 FYNNEI. CDR3 bases: TGTGCCAGCAGTCCAGGACGGAGTCCATCCTACGAGCAGTACTTC. This encodes CASSPGRSPSYEQYF. The complete variable domain, with remaining parts taken from reference TRBV2 and TRBJ2-7, reads EPEVTQTPSHQVTQMGQEVILRCVPISNHLYFYWYRQILGQKVEFLVSFYNNEISEKSEIFDDQFSVERPDGSNFTLKIRSTKLEDSAMYFCASSPGRSPSYEQYFGPGTRLTVT.

This sequence joins TRBV29-1 and TRBJ2-3; TRBD1 might be the D (6 bases). V was trimmed by 8 bases and J by 3 bases, leaving 15 bases between them. The CDR3 is made up of 13 amino acids. The germline CDR1 and CDR2 sequences are SQVTM and ANQGSEA. CDR3 nucleotide sequence: TGCAGCTCCGCGCCACAGGGAACAGATACGCAGTATTTT. It codes for CSSAPQGTDTQYF.

This clone was picked up one time. CDR3 in amino acids: CASSVGPTGTSPLHF. The DNA of the CDR3 is TGTGCCAGCAGCGTCGGCCCGACAGGAACCTCACCCCTCCACTTT. The gene calls are TRBV9 and TRBJ1-6, with D perhaps matching TRBD1 (6 bases). Per the germline V gene, CDR1 is SGDLS and CDR2 is YYNGEE. Between the trimmed V and J ends, which lost 2 bases and 10 bases, there was a span of 16 bases. This CDR3 is 15 amino acids long.

V is TRBV19 and J is TRBJ1-5, with 7 bases aligning to TRBD1. The trim removed 4 bases at V and 4 bases at J, leaving 4 bases unmatched. Germline lookup yields CDR1 LNHDA and CDR2 SQIVND (reference sequence). The CDR3 runs to 14 residues. CDR3 loop: CASSTTGRNQPQHF. CDR3 sequence (DNA): TGTGCCAGTAGTACGACAGGGAGAAATCAGCCCCAGCATTTT.

The CDR3 DNA follows: TGTGCCTGGAGTGTAGGGGTGGGCACCGGGGAGCTGTTTTTT. It encodes CAWSVGVGTGELFF. The V gene is TRBV30, the J gene TRBJ2-2, with D possibly TRBD1 on 5 matching bases. Germline-derived CDR1 and CDR2 are GTSNPN and SVGIG (reference sequence). CDR3 length: 14 amino acids. Trimming shortened V by 0 bases and J by 4 bases, and 9 bases separated the two germline ends.

The chain is built from TRBV7-9 and TRBJ2-7, with 7 bases identical to TRBD2. Germline values: CDR1 SEHNR, CDR2 FQNEAQ (reference sequence). V gave up 4 bases and J gave up 0 bases; unmatched junction bases: 9. The length of the CDR3 is 16 residues. CDR3 sequence: CASSSLGRGDSYEQYF. CDR3 sequence (DNA): TGTGCCAGCAGCTCCCTTGGACGGGGGGACTCCTACGAGCAGTACTTC.

The chain links TRBV7-9 to TRBJ1-5; D is undetermined. The V gene lost 3 bases and the J gene lost 4 bases, with 10 bases spanning the gap. Germline V lookup: CDR1 SEHNR, CDR2 FQNEAQ (reference sequence). This CDR3 has 14 amino acids. CDR3 nucleotide sequence: TGTGCCAGCAGCTTTGGGCAGTCTAATCAGCCCCAGCATTTT. This gives the protein CASSFGQSNQPQHF. Variable domain in full (rest from reference TRBV7-9 and TRBJ1-5): DTGVSQNPRHKITKRGQNVTFRCDPISEHNRLYWYRQTLGQGPEFLTYFQNEAQLEKSRLLSDRFSAERPKGSFSTLEIQRTEQGDSAMYLCASSFGQSNQPQHFGDGTRLSIL.